The source of this TCR beta chain is a study of cytotoxic CD8 clonotypes in ibrutinib-treated CLL. Between the trimmed V and J ends, which lost 7 bases and 1 base, there was a span of 13 bases. The CDR3 contains 14 residues. Germline V gene sequence: CDR1 MDHEN, CDR2 SYDVKM. A remark on this clone: Its antigen is undetermined.

Study-level results: Sampling times differed between sustained-remission and progressing patients.

Only in-frame clones appear in the TCRdb table, and some are missing; sequencing was by immunoSEQ multiplex PCR. The data hold 200,000 or so clones, with 79% observed a single time. The chain couples TRBV28 to TRBJ1-1; a possible D gene is TRBD1 (6 bases). This material consisted of PBMCs, taken after 12 months of ibrutinib treatment. The sequence derives from a human donor with chronic lymphocytic leukemia. The CDR3 nucleotides read TGTGCCAGCACCTTCCCGGACAGGAACACTGAAGCTTTCTTT. This codes for CASTFPDRNTEAFF.